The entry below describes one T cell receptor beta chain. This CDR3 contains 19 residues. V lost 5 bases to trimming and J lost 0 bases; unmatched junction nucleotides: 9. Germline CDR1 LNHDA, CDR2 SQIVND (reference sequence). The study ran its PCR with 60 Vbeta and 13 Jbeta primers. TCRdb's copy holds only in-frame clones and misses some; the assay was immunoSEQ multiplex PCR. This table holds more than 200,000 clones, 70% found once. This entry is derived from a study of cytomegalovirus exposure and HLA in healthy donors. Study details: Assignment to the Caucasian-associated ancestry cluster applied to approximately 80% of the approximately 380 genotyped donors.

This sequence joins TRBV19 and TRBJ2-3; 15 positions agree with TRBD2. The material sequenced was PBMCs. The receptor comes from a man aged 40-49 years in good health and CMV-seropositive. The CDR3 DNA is TGTGCCAGTAGTTCTCCCGGGACTAGCGGGGGGACTAGCACAGATACGCAGTATTTT. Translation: CASSSPGTSGGTSTDTQYF. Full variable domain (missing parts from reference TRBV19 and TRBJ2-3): DGGITQSPKYLFRKEGQNVTLSCEQNLNHDAMYWYRQDPGQGLRLIYYSQIVNDFQKGDIAEGYSVSREKKESFPLTVTSAQKNPTAFYLCASSSPGTSGGTSTDTQYFGPGTRLTVL.